This T cell receptor (beta chain) was obtained from a study of T cell responses to AZD1222 COVID-19 vaccine. The repertoire was sequenced with immunoSEQ multiplex PCR; TCRdb's copy has only in-frame clones and lacks some. The sample lists some 130,000 clones; around 86% were seen once. The study's findings and limits: Close to half of all spike-specific TCRs reportedly target regions of the variants that are unmutated. Baseline serostatus was positive in only six or seven AZD1222 recipients.

Regarding this clone: Its cognate antigen is unknown.

Germline V gene lookup returns CDR1 SEHNR and CDR2 FQNEAQ (reference sequence). The CDR3 is 13 residues long. Between the trimmed V and J ends, which lost 6 bases and 3 bases, there was a span of 9 bases. The source was peripheral blood, collected on day 0 of AZD1222 vaccination. J is TRBJ2-4 and V is TRBV7-9; D is possibly TRBD1 (5 bases). The sequence came from an adult in good health. The chain's CDR3 is CASRDTSKNIQYF. In nucleotides, the CDR3 is TGTGCCAGCAGGGACACCAGCAAAAACATTCAGTACTTC.